This TCR beta chain was recorded in a study of technical replicates of blood from a handful of donors. Looked up from germline, CDR1 is LGHNA and CDR2 is YSLEER. This CDR3 comprises 14 residues. Unmatched junction bases numbered 8, after V lost 2 bases and J lost 11 bases. TCRdb's copy holds only in-frame clones and misses some; the assay was immunoSEQ multiplex PCR. The data show approximately 76,000 clones, approximately 83% seen once. The chain combines TRBV4-3 with TRBJ1-1; 10 bases fit TRBD1. The clonotype originates from a human donor in good health. Some clones in this sample may be carry-over from other donors' samples. Sequencing used PBMCs. CDR3 DNA: TGCGCCAGCAGCCAACTAGGACAGGGGGTAAAGGCTTTCTTT. Protein product: CASSQLGQGVKAFF.